The 21 T cell receptor beta chains in this list originate from one sample, sequenced in a study of T-cell memory formation after mild COVID-19. One entry per CDR3 protein, called by TCRdb with MiXCR from the 5' RACE reads. The sample carries roughly 450,000 distinct CDR3 sequences, 15% to 20% recorded once. The specimen was PBMCs or a T cell subset sorted from them (not recorded which). Source of these receptors: an adult woman who had mild COVID-19 (a few samples of this study predate the infection). Cell type and time point are not known.

The V gene is TRBV5-1, the J gene TRBJ2-5; D is uncertain. V was cut by 1 base and J by 5 bases, with 9 bases left in between. Germline CDR1 is SGHRS and CDR2 is YFSETQ. There are 13 residues in the CDR3. This CDR3 reads CASSLQTSETQYF. The CDR3 nucleotides read TGCGCCAGCAGCTTGCAAACCTCGGAGACCCAGTACTTC.

The chain combines TRBV2 with TRBJ2-3, with D unresolved. The V end was cut by 4 bases, the J end by 1 base, with 9 bases between. The CDR3 is 14 amino acids. Germline V gene sequence: CDR1 SNHLY, CDR2 FYNNEI. The DNA for the CDR3 is TGTGCCAGCAGTGGAACCGTGCGCACAGATACGCAGTATTTT. Its protein product is CASSGTVRTDTQYF. Full variable domain (missing parts from reference TRBV2 and TRBJ2-3): EPEVTQTPSHQVTQMGQEVILRCVPISNHLYFYWYRQILGQKVEFLVSFYNNEISEKSEIFDDQFSVERPDGSNFTLKIRSTKLEDSAMYFCASSGTVRTDTQYFGPGTRLTVL.

The chain joins TRBV12-3 or TRBV12-4 to TRBJ2-7, with no clear D. The V end lost 4 bases, the J end lost 7 bases, and 17 bases lay between the germline ends. The CDR3 contains 14 residues. CDR3 in amino acids: CASSSFAPTQEQYF. In nucleotides, the CDR3 is TGTGCCAGCAGTTCTTTTGCCCCTACTCAGGAGCAGTACTTC.

V is TRBV20-1 and J is TRBJ2-3, with D perhaps matching TRBD2 (5 bases). The CDR3 has 15 amino acids. V dropped 6 bases and J dropped 0 bases, with 16 bases sitting between them. CDR1 and CDR2 (germline): DFQATT, SNEGSKA (reference sequence). CDR3 region: CSASLRALSTDTQYF. In DNA form, the CDR3 reads TGCAGTGCGAGCCTGCGGGCCTTAAGCACAGATACGCAGTATTTT.

This clonotype was detected ten times or more. The chain is built from TRBV3-1 and TRBJ2-5; D possibly corresponds to TRBD2 (6 bases). The germline gives CDR1 LGHDT, CDR2 YNNKEL (reference sequence). The CDR3 sequence is 15 residues long. V was clipped by 3 bases and J by 5 bases, with 16 bases between them. CDR3 bases: TGTGCCAGCAGCCAGGAGGGGACGAAAAGGGAGACCCAGTACTTC. Amino acid sequence: CASSQEGTKRETQYF.

This sequence joins TRBV5-1 and TRBJ2-7; tentative D call: TRBD1 (6 bases). This CDR3 region has 15 residues. Per the germline V gene, CDR1 is SGHRS and CDR2 is YFSETQ. V was cut by 3 bases and J by 5 bases, with 18 bases left in between. CDR3 sequence reads: CASSSFEGVIDEQYF. CDR3 sequence (DNA): TGCGCCAGCAGCTCGTTCGAGGGGGTGATCGACGAGCAGTACTTC.

This clonotype showed up many times. The rearrangement links TRBV6-6 to TRBJ2-7; D is perhaps TRBD2 (5 bases). Germline assignment: CDR1 MNHNY and CDR2 SVGAGI (reference sequence). This CDR3 spans 15 amino acids. The ends were cut back, 4 bases at V and 1 base at J, with 14 bases in the middle. The CDR3 DNA follows: TGTGCCAGCAGTTCCACCGCGGGCGGGTCCTACGAGCAGTACTTC. Translation gives CASSSTAGGSYEQYF.

The V call is TRBV9, the J call TRBJ2-2; no clear D gene. Between the trimmed V and J ends, which lost 0 bases and 3 bases, there was a span of 3 bases. The CDR3 is made up of 13 amino acids. CDR1 and CDR2 from the germline V gene are SGDLS and YYNGEE. Here the CDR3 reads CASSVVYTGELFF. DNA of the CDR3: TGTGCCAGCAGCGTAGTATACACCGGGGAGCTGTTTTTT.

This sequence joins TRBV7-2 and TRBJ1-6; 10 bases are a match to TRBD1. Trimming took 2 bases from V and 7 from J; bases not matched to a gene: 5. The CDR3 totals 16 residues. CDR1 is SGHTA and CDR2 is FQGNSA in the germline V gene. The CDR3 protein is CASSLYWTGGNSPLHF. The CDR3, as DNA: TGTGCCAGCAGCTTATACTGGACAGGGGGGAATTCACCCCTCCACTTT. The entire variable domain, with the rest obtained from reference TRBV7-2 and TRBJ1-6, is as follows: GAGVSQSPSNKVTEKGKDVELRCDPISGHTALYWYRQSLGQGLEFLIYFQGNSAPDKSGLPSDRFSAERTGGSVSTLTIQRTQQEDSAVYLCASSLYWTGGNSPLHFGNGTRLTVT.

The chain joins TRBV30 to TRBJ2-2; D possibly corresponds to TRBD2 (6 bases). This CDR3 has 15 amino acids. V lost 3 bases, J lost 4 bases, and 15 bases lay in between. CDR1 is GTSNPN, CDR2 SVGIG, per germline (reference sequence). CDR3 sequence: CAWRMVSGPTGELFF. CDR3 nucleotides: TGTGCCTGGAGGATGGTTAGCGGCCCCACCGGGGAGCTGTTTTTT.

The J gene is TRBJ2-5, the V gene TRBV10-3; possibly TRBD1 or TRBD2 for D (6 bases each). There are 15 residues in the CDR3. The V gene's germline CDR1 is ENHRY and CDR2 SYGVKD. V was clipped by 3 bases and J by 4 bases, with 15 bases between them. The CDR3 region has the DNA TGTGCCATCAGTGAAGGTGGGGGGCGCCCAGAGACCCAGTACTTC. Translating gives CAISEGGGRPETQYF.

The V call is TRBV29-1, the J call TRBJ2-1; 10 nucleotides agree with TRBD1. Germline lookup yields CDR1 SQVTM and CDR2 ANQGSEA. Germline trimming cut 7 bases from V and 1 base from J; bases unmatched to any gene: 10. The CDR3 has 16 amino acids. The CDR3 nucleotides are TGCAGCGCCGAACGGGGACAGGGGATTTCCTACAATGAGCAGTTCTTC. Translated, it gives CSAERGQGISYNEQFF.

The genes are TRBV13 and TRBJ1-5; D is uncertain. The CDR3 contains 16 residues. Germline V lookup: CDR1 PRHDT, CDR2 FYEKMQ (reference sequence). V was shortened by 0 bases and J by 1 base, with 10 bases between the two germline ends. The CDR3 here is CASSLGWGASNQPQHF. DNA for the CDR3: TGTGCCAGCAGCTTAGGATGGGGTGCGAGCAATCAGCCCCAGCATTTT.

V gene TRBV12-3 or TRBV12-4 combines with J gene TRBJ2-7, with D perhaps given as TRBD1 or TRBD2 (5 bases each). The CDR3 contains 13 residues. V lost 6 bases and J lost 7, with 16 bases in between. DNA for the CDR3: TGTGCCAGCAGGTGGGATGGGGGAAGGGAGCAGTACTTC. Translated, it gives CASRWDGGREQYF.

A few counts support this clonotype. The chain uses TRBV13 and TRBJ2-3, with 7 bases lining up with TRBD2. Germline-derived CDR1 and CDR2 are PRHDT and FYEKMQ (reference sequence). Trimming cost V 9 bases and J 2 bases; bases outside gene matches: 14. The CDR3 is 16 residues long. CDR3 in DNA: TGTGCCAGTCGTCCTCGGGGGGAGGGCCCCACAGATACGCAGTATTTT. Protein product: CASRPRGEGPTDTQYF. Full variable domain (rest looked up from reference TRBV13 and TRBJ2-3): AAGVIQSPRHLIKEKRETATLKCYPIPRHDTVYWYQQGPGQDPQFLISFYEKMQSDKGSIPDRFSAQQFSDYHSELNMSSLELGDSALYFCASRPRGEGPTDTQYFGPGTRLTVL.

This clonotype showed up just a few times. The V call is TRBV12-3 or TRBV12-4, the J call TRBJ1-1; maybe TRBD1 (6 bases). The V and J ends lost 11 bases and 4 bases respectively, with 17 bases between them. This CDR3 region has 13 residues. The CDR3: CAVGGAGLTEAFF. The CDR3 bases are TGTGCCGTAGGGGGGGCGGGCCTCACTGAAGCTTTCTTT.

The rearrangement joins TRBV25-1 to TRBJ2-1; 8 bases agree with TRBD2. This CDR3 has 17 amino acids. The trim removed 2 bases at V and 8 bases at J, leaving 14 bases unmatched. Germline CDR1 reads MGHDK; CDR2 reads SYGVNS. The CDR3 DNA reads as TGTGCCAGCAGTGAAAGGGTAGGCGGGGGGAACAAGGATGAGCAGTTCTTC. Encoded protein: CASSERVGGGNKDEQFF.

The chain employs TRBV2 and TRBJ2-2; D might be TRBD2 (5 bases). The CDR3 consists of 14 residues. The germline gives CDR1 SNHLY, CDR2 FYNNEI. The ends were cut back, 4 bases at V and 6 bases at J, with 12 bases in the middle. The chain's CDR3 is CASSGKLAAGELFF. The CDR3 DNA reads as TGTGCCAGCAGTGGAAAGCTAGCAGCCGGGGAGCTGTTTTTT.

The chain employs TRBV7-9 and TRBJ2-7; TRBD1 might be the D (8 bases). CDR1 and CDR2 (germline): SEHNR, FQNEAQ (reference sequence). This CDR3 spans 14 amino acids. The V end lost 5 bases, the J end lost 7 bases, and 18 bases lay between the germline ends. The CDR3 nucleotides are TGTGCCAGCAGCACCTGGACAGGGAGGGGGGAGCAGTACTTC. It codes for CASSTWTGRGEQYF.

The table lists this clonotype with many counts. This chain connects TRBV7-9 to TRBJ2-5; D not resolved. Germline CDR1 SEHNR, CDR2 FQNEAQ (reference sequence). The CDR3 sequence is 12 residues long. The V and J ends lost 4 bases and 5 bases respectively, with 8 bases between them. DNA of the CDR3: TGTGCCAGCAGCTACCAAGGGGAGACCCAGTACTTC. Translated, it gives CASSYQGETQYF.

This clonotype was observed a few times. The chain is built from TRBV5-1 and TRBJ2-5; TRBD2 agrees at 8 bases. This CDR3 comprises 15 residues. The germline CDR1 and CDR2 sequences are SGHRS and YFSETQ. With 1 base clipped from V and 3 bases from J, the junction kept 5 bases outside the gene matches. The CDR3 here is CASSLNGGGKETQYF. The DNA of the CDR3 is TGCGCCAGCAGCTTGAATGGCGGGGGGAAAGAGACCCAGTACTTC. The full variable domain, with the rest looked up from reference TRBV5-1 and TRBJ2-5, is KAGVTQTPRYLIKTRGQQVTLSCSPISGHRSVSWYQQTPGQGLQFLFEYFSETQRNKGNFPGRFSGRQFSNSRSEMNVSTLELGDSALYLCASSLNGGGKETQYFGPGTRLLVL.